The T cell receptor (beta chain) described here comes from a study of cytomegalovirus exposure and HLA in healthy donors. The PCR employed 60 Vbeta primers together with 13 Jbeta primers. Assay: immunoSEQ multiplex PCR; the TCRdb copy retains only in-frame clones and omits some. This sample's clone table lists 100,000 to 150,000 clones. This CDR3 is built from 15 residues. Germline V gene data show CDR1 as SGHRS and CDR2 as YFSETQ. J gave up 4 bases and V 0 bases, and 6 bases lay outside the gene matches. Note on this clone: The target antigen is unknown.

General study results and limits: Specificity of a few CMV-associated chains for CMV antigens was verified in vitro.

This TCR derives from a woman aged 35 to 49 in good health and CMV-seropositive. The chain employs TRBV5-1 and TRBJ1-1, with 7 nucleotides matching TRBD1. The specimen was PBMCs. The DNA of the CDR3 is TGCGCCAGCAGCTTGGTTCAGGGGGGCGGCACTGAAGCTTTCTTT. Protein sequence: CASSLVQGGGTEAFF.